Sequencing of this T cell receptor (beta chain) was carried out in a study of Graves' ophthalmopathy and Graves' hyperthyroidism. Study-level information: Stable hyperthyroidism was defined by absence of ophthalmopathy within 18 months of follow-up.

The sequenced template was RNA, covering the TCR beta CDR3 region. A first-round RT-PCR used HTBI primers, followed by a second-round multiplex PCR. MiXCR, applied by TCRdb to the multiplex PCR reads, yields one record per CDR3 protein. In the table there are over a million distinct CDR3 sequences, approximately 35% of which are singletons. The CDR3 has 16 residues. CDR1 SGHAT and CDR2 FQNNGV come from the germline V gene. V shed 0 bases and J shed 6 bases, with 12 bases lying between them. Eligible hyperthyroidism cases comprised new diagnoses of under 2 months' duration in individuals aged 18 to 65. Diagnosis relied on clinical symptoms, serum thyroxine, TRAb, thyroid ultrasound and orbital computed tomography.

The rearrangement uses TRBV11-2 and TRBJ1-6; possible D gene TRBD1, 5 bases. The TCR sequence derives from an adult man with Graves' hyperthyroidism. Sequencing was performed on peripheral blood or thyroid tissue (not recorded which). CDR3 in amino acids: CASSLDRQNPNSPLHF. The CDR3 DNA is TGTGCCAGCAGCTTAGATCGACAGAACCCTAATTCACCCCTCCACTTT.